This T cell receptor (beta chain) was profiled in a study of cytomegalovirus exposure and HLA in healthy donors. Overall study: The approximately 120 validation repertoires, a later analysis reported, used the same platform as the approximately 650 first-cohort repertoires.

TCRdb's copy holds only in-frame clones and misses some; the assay was immunoSEQ multiplex PCR. The sample contains about 270,000 clones, roughly 85% of which appear only once. Germline lookup yields CDR1 SEHNR and CDR2 FQNEAQ (reference sequence). V was cut by 6 bases and J by 0 bases, with 9 bases left in between. CDR3 size: 14 residues. Study findings and constraints: About 150 TCR beta chains were listed as cytomegalovirus-associated.

Turning to this clone: No antigen is known for it.

V gene TRBV7-9 combines with J gene TRBJ2-1; D gene unclear. The receptor was derived from a woman between 18 and 29 years old in good health and CMV-seronegative. Sequencing input: PBMCs. CDR3 sequence: CASRRENSYNEQFF. As DNA, the CDR3 is TGTGCCAGCAGGAGAGAGAACTCCTACAATGAGCAGTTCTTC.